The next 8 T cell receptor beta chains were all read from a single sample in a study of blood T cell repertoires in COVID-19. Using immunoSEQ multiplex PCR, the repertoire was profiled, and TCRdb retains in-frame clones only, with some absent. The profile shows hundreds of thousands of clones, approximately 90% of them singletons. Source material: PBMCs or T cells enriched from blood (not recorded which). Every receptor here comes from a woman between 40 and 55 years old who had recovered from COVID-19.

V is TRBV7-2 and J is TRBJ2-3, with 8 bases identical to TRBD2. Trimming cost V 5 bases and J 2 bases; bases outside gene matches: 15. The V gene's germline CDR1 is SGHTA and CDR2 FQGNSA. This CDR3 spans 18 amino acids. The CDR3 region has the DNA TGTGCCAGCAGCCCTCGAAGGGTAGCGGGGTCAATCACAGATACGCAGTATTTT. As protein: CASSPRRVAGSITDTQYF.

The J gene is TRBJ1-2, the V gene TRBV7-9; D call uncertain. CDR1 is SEHNR and CDR2 is FQNEAQ in the germline V gene (reference sequence). The CDR3 runs to 11 residues. The V and J ends lost 5 bases and 2 bases respectively, with 3 bases between them. CDR3 sequence (DNA): TGTGCCAGCAGCCAAAACTATGGCTACACCTTC. It specifies CASSQNYGYTF. Full variable domain (missing parts from reference TRBV7-9 and TRBJ1-2): DTGVSQNPRHKITKRGQNVTFRCDPISEHNRLYWYRQTLGQGPEFLTYFQNEAQLEKSRLLSDRFSAERPKGSFSTLEIQRTEQGDSAMYLCASSQNYGYTFGSGTRLTVV.

This clone was found a few times. This chain joins TRBV3-1 (or the pseudogene TRBV3-2) and TRBJ1-2; TRBD1 agrees at 7 bases. CDR3 size: 14 residues. V was pared by 1 base and J by 7 bases, with 6 bases of the junction left unmatched. Germline V lookup: CDR1 LGHDT, CDR2 YNNKEL (reference sequence). This CDR3 reads CASSQAGTERGYTF. The CDR3 coding sequence is TGTGCCAGCAGCCAAGCCGGGACAGAGCGTGGCTACACCTTC.

V and J are TRBV30 and TRBJ1-1; no clear D gene. Deletions cut 3 bases from V and 1 base from J, with 6 bases between. The CDR3 totals 12 residues. Looked up from germline, CDR1 is GTSNPN and CDR2 is SVGIG (reference sequence). Here the CDR3 DNA reads TGTGCCTGGAGACGGGGGAACACTGAAGCTTTCTTT. Encoded protein: CAWRRGNTEAFF.

The chain has TRBV5-4 and TRBJ2-5; 9 nucleotides align to TRBD2. Germline V CDR1 and CDR2: SGHNT, YYREEE (reference sequence). The V gene end was trimmed by 4 bases and the J gene end by 5 bases; junction bases not matched to a gene: 12. This CDR3 has 16 amino acids. The DNA of the CDR3 is TGTGCCAGCAGCAAAGGAACTAGCGGGCCGGGGGAGACCCAGTACTTC. Its translation is CASSKGTSGPGETQYF. The variable domain in full, with the rest retrieved from reference TRBV5-4 and TRBJ2-5, is ETGVTQSPTHLIKTRGQQVTLRCSSQSGHNTVSWYQQALGQGPQFIFQYYREEENGRGNFPPRFSGLQFPNYSSELNVNALELDDSALYLCASSKGTSGPGETQYFGPGTRLLVL.

This sequence joins TRBV6-5 and TRBJ1-5; maybe TRBD1 (6 bases). The V end was cut by 6 bases, the J end by 7 bases, with 16 bases between. This CDR3 has 14 amino acids. Looked up from germline, CDR1 is MNHEY and CDR2 is SVGAGI. CDR3 in DNA: TGTGCCAGCAGCTTACCAGGGGAAGGCCAGCCCCAGCATTTT. This codes for CASSLPGEGQPQHF.

The CDR3 DNA follows: TGTGCCAGCAGCCGACAGTTAATTGACTATGGCTACACCTTC. This gives the protein CASSRQLIDYGYTF. This chain joins TRBV6-5 and TRBJ1-2; D perhaps matches TRBD1 (5 bases). The CDR3 covers 14 residues. Germline CDR1 MNHEY, CDR2 SVGAGI. Trimming took 6 bases from V and 3 from J, leaving 14 bases between them.

V gene TRBV28 combines with J gene TRBJ1-2; D not certain. V dropped 10 bases and J dropped 4 bases, with 19 bases sitting between them. The CDR3 totals 14 residues. Germline V CDR1 and CDR2: MDHEN, SYDVKM. CDR3 loop: CATYEDTSGYGYTF. CDR3 coding DNA: TGTGCCACCTACGAGGATACGTCCGGCTATGGCTACACCTTC.